This entry features one T cell receptor beta chain sequence. TCR sequencing used cDNA made by reverse transcription of extracted RNA. Only in-frame clones appear in the TCRdb table, and some are missing; sequencing was by immunoSEQ multiplex PCR. The sample lists hundreds of thousands of clones; 67% were seen once. V lost 7 bases to trimming and J lost 4 bases, with 18 bases between them. The CDR3 length is 15 residues. Germline V gene data show CDR1 as MNHEY and CDR2 as SVGAGI. The data stem from a study of CD8+ T cells in alopecia areata. Specimen: CD4+ T cells sorted from blood, collected at week 0. The sequence was collected from a human donor with alopecia areata. The chain recombines TRBV6-5 with TRBJ2-3, with D perhaps TRBD2 (7 bases). The CDR3 sequence: CASTPPWGGPDTQYF. The CDR3 DNA reads TGTGCCAGCACCCCCCCGTGGGGGGGCCCAGATACGCAGTATTTT.